These T cell receptor beta chains were read from a single sample in a study of T cell clones after liver transplantation. Some clones are missing from TCRdb's copy, which holds only in-frame ones; the method was immunoSEQ multiplex PCR. In the table there are about 8,900 clones, about 72% of which are singletons. The sample here was CD8+ T cells from blood, taken at the approximately 16-month timepoint. All receptors derive from a human patient who received a liver transplant. A subset of T cells may come from the graft donor. CDR3s include the opening cysteine and the closing phenylalanine or tryptophan. Fields, in order: J gene, D gene, V gene, clone size, CDR3 protein, CDR3 DNA. The D gene is left open where the match is weak. Clone size is shown for a subset of rows, as once, few, many or a class of expanded clone.

TRBJ2-3	.	TRBV2	.	CASTWTAQADTQYF	TGTGCCAGCACCTGGACAGCTCAAGCAGATACGCAGTATTTT
TRBJ1-2	.	TRBV6-6	once	CASSYSSARGYTF	TGTGCCAGCAGTTACTCGAGCGCCCGAGGCTACACCTTC
TRBJ1-2	.	TRBV5-6	.	CASSLLQGSFGYGYTF	TGTGCCAGCAGCTTGTTGCAGGGGAGTTTCGGCTATGGCTACACCTTC
TRBJ1-6	.	TRBV6-1	.	CASSESSYNSPLHF	TGTGCCAGCAGTGAAAGTTCCTATAATTCACCCCTCCACTTT
TRBJ1-2	.	TRBV19	.	CASSSRGAMSGYTF	TGTGCCAGTAGTAGTAGAGGGGCTATGTCCGGCTACACCTTC
TRBJ2-3	TRBD2	TRBV27	.	CASTYGTTSTDTQYF	TGTGCCAGCACCTACGGGACTACTAGCACAGATACGCAGTATTTT
TRBJ2-1	.	TRBV4-2	.	CASSQDWNEQFF	TGTGCCAGCAGCCAAGATTGGAATGAGCAGTTCTTC
TRBJ1-6	.	TRBV7-6	.	CASSLAGSNSPLHF	TGTGCCAGCAGCTTAGCAGGGAGTAATTCACCCCTCCACTTT
TRBJ1-5	.	TRBV7-9	medium-sized	CASSQDNQPQHF	TGTGCCAGCAGCCAGGACAATCAGCCCCAGCATTTT
TRBJ1-1	.	TRBV5-6	.	CASSLVQGRTEAFF	TGTGCCAGCAGCTTGGTTCAGGGGAGGACTGAAGCTTTCTTT
TRBJ1-2	.	TRBV19	.	CASSISGGLNYGYTF	TGTGCCAGTAGTATTTCAGGCGGACTTAACTATGGCTACACCTTC
TRBJ2-7	TRBD2	TRBV28	.	CASSLWDGGAEQYF	TGTGCCAGCAGTTTATGGGACGGGGGGGCCGAGCAGTACTTC
TRBJ1-5	.	TRBV6-5	.	CASSSVGNQPQHF	TGTGCCAGCAGTTCGGTGGGCAATCAGCCCCAGCATTTT
TRBJ1-6	.	TRBV18	few	CASSPSGLEYSPLHF	TGTGCCAGCTCACCCTCCGGGCTTGAATATTCACCCCTCCACTTT
TRBJ1-5	TRBD1	TRBV4-3	.	CASSQVTGGGQPQHF	TGCGCCAGCAGCCAGGTGACAGGGGGCGGTCAGCCCCAGCATTTT
TRBJ2-3	TRBD2	TRBV7-2	.	CASSFGLAVPSTDTQYF	TGTGCCAGCAGCTTCGGGCTAGCGGTGCCTAGCACAGATACGCAGTATTTT